This TCR beta chain originates from a study of memory CD4+ T cells and cytomegalovirus serostatus. Study-level points and caveats: Each of approximately 61 CMV-associated TCRbeta sequences occurred in one to five individuals.

Some clones are missing from TCRdb's copy, which holds only in-frame ones; the method was immunoSEQ multiplex PCR. The top ten hold roughly 0.48% of the sample, which has 61,000 or so clones, around three quarters seen once. This clone was observed a handful of times. Its antigen remains unknown. Single viable CD3+CD4+CD8-CD45RO+ cells were sorted as the memory CD4+ T cells. Donors' CMV status reflects serum IgG against pp150, pp28, p38, p52. CD4+ T cells were isolated by positive magnetic selection. V was pared by 6 bases and J by 10 bases, with 10 bases of the junction left unmatched. The CDR3 is 16 residues long. Germline-derived CDR1 and CDR2 are MNHEY and SMNVEV (reference sequence).

The J gene is TRBJ2-1, the V gene TRBV27; 15 nucleotides match TRBD2. The sample consisted of memory CD4+ T cells from blood. The source of this sequence is an adult in good health and CMV-seronegative. Some clones in this sample may be carry-over from other donors' samples. CDR3 DNA sequence: TGTGCCAGCAGGCCTGGACTAGCGGGGGGGAAAGGGGAGCAGTTCTTC. Translation gives CASRPGLAGGKGEQFF.